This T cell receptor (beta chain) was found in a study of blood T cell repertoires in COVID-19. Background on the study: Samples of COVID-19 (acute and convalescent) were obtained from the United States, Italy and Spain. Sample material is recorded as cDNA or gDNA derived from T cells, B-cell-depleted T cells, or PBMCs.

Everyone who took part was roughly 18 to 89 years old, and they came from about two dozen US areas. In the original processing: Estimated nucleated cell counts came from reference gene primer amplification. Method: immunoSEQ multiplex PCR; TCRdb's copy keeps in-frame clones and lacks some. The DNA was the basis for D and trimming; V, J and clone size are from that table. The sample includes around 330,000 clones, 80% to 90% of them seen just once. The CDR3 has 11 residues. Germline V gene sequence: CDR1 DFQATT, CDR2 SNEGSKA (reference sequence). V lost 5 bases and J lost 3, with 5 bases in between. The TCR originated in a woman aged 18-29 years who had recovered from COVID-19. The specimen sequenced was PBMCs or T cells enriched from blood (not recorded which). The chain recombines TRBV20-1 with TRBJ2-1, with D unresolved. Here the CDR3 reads CSASHYNEQFF. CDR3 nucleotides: TGCAGTGCTTCCCACTACAATGAGCAGTTCTTC.